This T cell receptor (beta chain) was recovered during a study of CD8+CD57+ T cells in acquired aplastic anemia. Whole-study results and caveats: Simpson's diversity of CD8+ cells was not significantly different in patients compared with controls.

J was trimmed by 6 bases and V by 3 bases; bases with no gene match: 7. Germline V gene sequence: CDR1 SGDLS, CDR2 YYNGEE. The CDR3 covers 15 residues. The sample holds many counts of this clonotype. As yet, its antigen is unknown. The TCR beta profiling, which covered VDJ combination and CDR3 sequence, was carried out using genomic DNA as the template. TCRdb redid the calling of the reads with MiXCR, one entry per CDR3 protein. The profile covers some 200,000 distinct CDR3 sequences, with around half appearing a single time and 8% to 10% taken by the ten largest. Sequencing was done on patients that had shown CD8+CD57+ cell expansion by flow cytometry.

The sequence was obtained from a human donor with aplastic anemia. The sequencing sample was made of sorted CD4+, CD8+, or CD8+CD57+ T cells (not recorded which) from PBMCs. The chain has TRBV9 and TRBJ2-7; 12 nucleotides match TRBD1. Here the CDR3 DNA reads TGTGCCAGCAGCGCCTGGGACAGGGGGCACGGCGAGCAGTACTTC. It yields the protein CASSAWDRGHGEQYF.